The clone carrying this TCR beta chain was seen repeatedly, ten times or more. Its antigen is not identified. Germline-derived CDR1 and CDR2 are SGHRS and YFSETQ. Losses at the gene ends were 6 bases for V and 1 base for J; bases not matched to a gene: 4. The CDR3 extends over 14 amino acids. This sample is drawn from a study of human T cells and chemical hapten exposure. The wider study: For sensitization, 2% DPC was applied to an approximately 2 cm by approximately 2 cm patch of upper inner arm skin.

As to time point: patch test 1, 2 weeks after DPC sensitization. As for treatment: therapeutic diphenylcyclopropenone sensitization with weekly scalp DPC. Blood draws came first, before each patch test. Study-level findings and limits: The study found that DPC sensitization did not change TCRs above 1 in 1000 frequency.

TCRdb recomputed calls from the RACE reads with MiXCR, one row per CDR3 protein. The sample lists tens of thousands of distinct CDR3 sequences; roughly 12% were seen once. The sample here was whole blood, taken in connection with sensitization to the hapten diphenylcyclopropenone (DPC). This receptor was identified in a woman aged 60-70 years with alopecia areata. Some clones in this sample may be carry-over from other donors' samples. This rearrangement joins TRBV5-1 to TRBJ1-1, with 9 bases fitting TRBD1. The CDR3 nucleotides read TGCGCCAGCATGAACAGGGGGCAGAACACTGAAGCTTTCTTT. Translation gives CASMNRGQNTEAFF.